The TCR beta chain described here comes from a study of blood T cell repertoires in COVID-19. Study in general: Nucleic acid was either cDNA or gDNA, and it came from T cells, B-cell-depleted T cells, or PBMCs.

Clones were sequenced by immunoSEQ multiplex PCR, and TCRdb holds only the in-frame ones, with some missing. The sample includes around 330,000 clones, over 75% of them seen just once. The V gene's germline CDR1 is MNHEY and CDR2 SVGEGT. This CDR3 has 14 amino acids. V lost 2 bases and J 5 bases, leaving 10 bases between the germline ends. The sequenced material came from PBMCs or T cells enriched from blood (not recorded which). This sequence was found in a woman between 40 and 55 years old who had recovered from COVID-19. This chain joins TRBV6-2 or TRBV6-3 and TRBJ2-1; D unresolved. The DNA for the CDR3 is TGTGCCAGCAGTTACGATTTCGGTCACAATGAGCAGTTCTTC. It translates to CASSYDFGHNEQFF.